This T cell receptor beta chain was recovered during a study of neurological immune-mediated disorders. Study-level results: TCR clonal expansion peaked in HTLV-1-associated myelopathy patients and was lowest in multiple sclerosis patients.

By 5'RACE with 10-nucleotide random UMIs, the cDNA was made. TCRdb processed the 5' RACE reads anew with MiXCR; each CDR3 protein has one entry. The sample has tens of thousands of distinct CDR3 sequences; roughly 10% are singletons. This CDR3 contains 15 residues. V was shortened by 5 bases and J by 4 bases, with 15 bases between the two germline ends. From germline, CDR1 is SGHRS and CDR2 YFSETQ. Ten or more counts support this clonotype. Its cognate antigen is unknown. Stored at -80 C, 2 million PBMCs were the source of the unsorted libraries. This sequence originates from a man aged 60 to 69 in good health. Sequencing used PBMCs. The chain carries TRBV5-1 and TRBJ2-2, with D possibly matching TRBD1 (6 bases). The DNA of the CDR3 is TGCGCCAGCAGGCTTGGGGGCAGCGGCACCGGGGAGCTGTTTTTT. Translation: CASRLGGSGTGELFF.